This T cell receptor beta chain was obtained from a study of beta chain features in type 1 diabetes. Looking at the study overall: Examination covered over 85,000,000 sorted cells spanning all samples. Notes on the study in general: TCRB CDR3 length was moderately but significantly reduced in all four CD4+ subsets of Type 1 diabetes patients. Researchers caution that PCR might favor shorter templates, equally among patients and controls.

Expressed TCRB transcripts were sequenced because the entire RNA isolate underwent reverse transcription. Assay used: immunoSEQ multiplex PCR; TCRdb lists only in-frame clones, some missing. The sample consists of around 180,000 clones, about 7.8% of them appearing once. Isolation of CD4+ naive, central memory, regulatory and stem cell-like memory cells was achieved by sorting via CD45RO/CCR7/CD25/CD127/CD95/CD27. Germline lookup yields CDR1 SEHNR and CDR2 FQNEAQ (reference sequence). The CDR3 consists of 12 residues. V lost 2 bases to trimming and J lost 3 bases, with 4 bases between them. In this sample, this clone turned up a few times. The antigen is undetermined.

This sequence joins TRBV7-9 and TRBJ1-1; D is unclear. Sequencing input: central memory CD4+ T cells from blood. This clonotype was sampled from a woman aged 40 to 50 with type 1 diabetes. The CDR3 DNA reads as TGTGCCAGCAGCTTATCCGACACTGAAGCTTTCTTT. Its protein is CASSLSDTEAFF.